Described below is a single T cell receptor beta chain sequence and its context. Its antigen is as yet unknown. This sample is drawn from a study of T cell responses to AZD1222 COVID-19 vaccine. Profiling relied on immunoSEQ multiplex PCR, and the TCRdb table lists in-frame clones only, not all of them. This table has approximately 110,000 clones, approximately 85% appearing once. Study results and limitations: Most donors were white British, females outnumbered males, and clonal diversity was possibly underestimated. Compared with day 0, the breadth and depth of the Spike-specific TCR repertoire rose significantly after two doses of AZD1222.

The germline CDR1 and CDR2 sequences are MNHEY and SVGAGI. This CDR3 is 14 amino acids long. V lost 2 bases, J lost 2 bases, and 2 bases stayed unmatched. This sequence joins TRBV6-5 and TRBJ2-7; 8 bases are a match to TRBD2. The TCR sequence derives from an adult in good health. The sequencing used peripheral blood, collected on day 0 of AZD1222 vaccination. CDR3 region: CASSYKRGPYEQYF. In nucleotides, the CDR3 is TGTGCCAGCAGTTACAAGCGGGGGCCCTACGAGCAGTACTTC.